One and the same sample provided the 3 T cell receptor beta chains below, sequenced in a study of T cells in Graves' hyperthyroidism and ophthalmopathy. TCR beta CDR3 regions were amplified from RNA transcripts. HTBI primers were the set used in a first-round RT-PCR of the TCR CDR3. MiXCR, applied by TCRdb to the multiplex PCR reads, yields one record per CDR3 protein. The sample comprises hundreds of thousands of distinct CDR3 sequences, around 46% of which are singletons, and 8.2% rests with the top ten. The sequencing sample was made of peripheral blood or thyroid tissue (not recorded which). These receptor sequences come from a woman aged 18-29 years with Graves' hyperthyroidism.

This rearrangement joins TRBV6-5 to TRBJ1-5, with D possibly matching TRBD1 (5 bases). This CDR3 is 13 amino acids long. Germline V CDR1 and CDR2: MNHEY, SVGAGI. V gave up 0 bases and J gave up 15 bases, with 15 bases separating them. The CDR3 nucleotides are TGTGCCAGCAGTTACTCGGATCGGCGGGGGTTGCATTTT. Encoded protein: CASSYSDRRGLHF.

The table lists this clonotype with many counts. The chain recombines TRBV10-3 with TRBJ1-2, with TRBD1 as a possible D gene (5 bases). CDR3 length: 15 residues. CDR1 is ENHRY, CDR2 SYGVKD, per germline. The V end was cut by 0 bases, the J end by 2 bases, with 10 bases between. The CDR3 DNA is TGTGCCATCAGTGAGTCCCAGGGAGCCAACTATGGCTACACCTTC. Translation gives CAISESQGANYGYTF.

V and J are TRBV7-9 and TRBJ1-3; D is possibly TRBD1 (5 bases). V shed 3 bases and J shed 0 bases, with 9 bases lying between them. Germline V gene sequence: CDR1 SEHNR, CDR2 FQNEAQ (reference sequence). The CDR3 extends over 15 amino acids. The CDR3 sequence: CASSFGAFSGNTIYF. The CDR3 DNA follows: TGTGCCAGCAGCTTCGGGGCCTTCTCTGGAAACACCATATATTTT. Full variable domain (missing parts from reference TRBV7-9 and TRBJ1-3): DTGVSQNPRHKITKRGQNVTFRCDPISEHNRLYWYRQTLGQGPEFLTYFQNEAQLEKSRLLSDRFSAERPKGSFSTLEIQRTEQGDSAMYLCASSFGAFSGNTIYFGEGSWLTVV.